This record looks at one T cell receptor beta chain sequence and its context. The data were obtained in a study of T-cell memory formation after mild COVID-19. The CDR3 consists of 17 residues. Germline V gene sequence: CDR1 SEHNR, CDR2 FQNEAQ (reference sequence). Trimming took 1 base from V and 0 from J, leaving 13 bases between them. 5'RACE with constant-segment primers yielded barcoded, UMI-tagged TCR alpha and TCR beta cDNA libraries. From the 5' RACE reads, TCRdb called clonotypes with MiXCR, one entry per CDR3 protein. The sample contains fewer than 500,000 distinct CDR3 sequences, roughly 25% of which appear only once.

This sequence was found in an adult woman who had mild COVID-19 (a few samples of this study predate the infection). Cell type and time point are not known. The chain links TRBV7-9 to TRBJ2-1, with D tentatively TRBD2 (5 bases). The sample consisted of PBMCs or a T cell subset sorted from them (not recorded which). The DNA of the CDR3 is TGTGCCAGCAGCTTAGTAGGCGCGGGTATCTCCTACAATGAGCAGTTCTTC. Translation: CASSLVGAGISYNEQFF.